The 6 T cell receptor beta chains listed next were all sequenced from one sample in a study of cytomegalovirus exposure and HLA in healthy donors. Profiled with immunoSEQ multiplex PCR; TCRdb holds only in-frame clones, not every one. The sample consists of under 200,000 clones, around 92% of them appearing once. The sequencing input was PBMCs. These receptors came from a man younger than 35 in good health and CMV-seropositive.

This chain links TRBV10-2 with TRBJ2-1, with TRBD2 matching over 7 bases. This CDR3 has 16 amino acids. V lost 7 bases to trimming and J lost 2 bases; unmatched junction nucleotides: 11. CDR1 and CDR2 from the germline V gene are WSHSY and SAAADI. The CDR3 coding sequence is TGCGCCAGCAAACGTCGAGGACTAGAAACCTACAATGAGCAGTTCTTC. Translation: CASKRRGLETYNEQFF.

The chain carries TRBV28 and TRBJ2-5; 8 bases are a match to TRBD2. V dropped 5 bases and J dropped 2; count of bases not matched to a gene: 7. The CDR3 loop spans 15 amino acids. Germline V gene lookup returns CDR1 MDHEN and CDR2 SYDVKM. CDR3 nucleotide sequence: TGTGCCAGCAGTCTTAGCGGGAATGGACAAGAGACCCAGTACTTC. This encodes CASSLSGNGQETQYF.

CDR3 residues: CASSLGQGFSNQPQHF. DNA of the CDR3: TGTGCCAGCAGCCTTGGACAGGGGTTTAGCAATCAGCCCCAGCATTTT. V and J are TRBV7-8 and TRBJ1-5; 9 bases are a match to TRBD1. This CDR3 has 16 amino acids. The J segment lost 0 bases and the V segment lost 5 bases, leaving 5 bases of the junction unmatched. In germline, CDR1 is SGHVS, CDR2 FQNEAQ.

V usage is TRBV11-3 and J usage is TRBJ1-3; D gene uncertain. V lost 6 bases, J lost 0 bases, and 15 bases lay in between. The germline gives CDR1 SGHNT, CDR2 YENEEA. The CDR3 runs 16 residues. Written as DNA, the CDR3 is TGTGCCAGCAGTCCAAACAGTTTTCTCTCTGGAAACACCATATATTTT. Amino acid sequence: CASSPNSFLSGNTIYF.

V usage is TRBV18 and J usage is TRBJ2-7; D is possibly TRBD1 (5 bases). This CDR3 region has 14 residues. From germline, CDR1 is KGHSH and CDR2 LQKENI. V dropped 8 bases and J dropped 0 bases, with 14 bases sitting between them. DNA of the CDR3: TGTGCCAGCCAACTACAACAGGACTCCTACGAGCAGTACTTC. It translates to CASQLQQDSYEQYF.

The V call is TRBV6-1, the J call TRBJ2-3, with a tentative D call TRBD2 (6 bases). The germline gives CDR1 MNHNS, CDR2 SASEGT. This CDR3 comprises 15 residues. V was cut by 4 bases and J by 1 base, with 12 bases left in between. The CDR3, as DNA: TGTGCCAGCAGTGTAAGGGCGGGACGCACAGATACGCAGTATTTT. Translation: CASSVRAGRTDTQYF.